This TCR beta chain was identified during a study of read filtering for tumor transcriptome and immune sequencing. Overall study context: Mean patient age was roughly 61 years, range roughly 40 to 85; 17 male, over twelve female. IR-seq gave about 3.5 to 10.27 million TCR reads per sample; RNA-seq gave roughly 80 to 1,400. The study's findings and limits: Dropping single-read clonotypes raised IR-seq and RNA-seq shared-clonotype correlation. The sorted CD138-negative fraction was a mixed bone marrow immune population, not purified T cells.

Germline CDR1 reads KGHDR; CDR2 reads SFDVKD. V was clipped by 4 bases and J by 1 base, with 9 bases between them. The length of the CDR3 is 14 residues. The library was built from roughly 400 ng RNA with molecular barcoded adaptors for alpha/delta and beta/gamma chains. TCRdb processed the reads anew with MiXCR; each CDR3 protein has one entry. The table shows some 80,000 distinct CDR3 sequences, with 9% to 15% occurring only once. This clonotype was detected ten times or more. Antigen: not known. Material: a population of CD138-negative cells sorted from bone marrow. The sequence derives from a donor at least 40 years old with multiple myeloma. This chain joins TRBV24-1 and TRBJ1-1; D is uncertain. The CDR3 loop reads CATSEGGPNTEAFF. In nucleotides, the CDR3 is TGTGCCACCAGTGAGGGTGGACCGAACACTGAAGCTTTCTTT.